This T cell receptor beta chain comes out of a study of blood T cells in healthy people across ages. Then a second PCR, running roughly 7 to 11 cycles, was carried out with a sample-barcoded 5' primer and a J-beta primer mix. TCRdb itself ran the 5' RACE reads through MiXCR, one entry per CDR3 protein. The data hold 600,000 to 850,000 distinct CDR3 sequences, with 25% observed a single time. The germline V gene has CDR1 MDHEN and CDR2 SYDVKM. The CDR3 sequence is 14 residues long. V lost 2 bases, J lost 5 bases, and 9 bases lay in between. The people who gave samples were healthy Caucasians from Russia, aged roughly 6 to 90. This clonotype was detected only a few times. The same sample was also studied in work on T cells of mothers and their children.

Sequencing used blood. This TCR was recovered from a boy between 10 and 17 years old in good health. This chain links TRBV28 with TRBJ1-4; D unresolved. CDR3 in amino acids: CASSLGGPNEKLFF. The CDR3 DNA sequence: TGTGCCAGCAGTTTAGGTGGGCCCAATGAAAAACTGTTTTTT. The variable domain in full, completed from reference TRBV28 and TRBJ1-4, reads DVKVTQSSRYLVKRTGEKVFLECVQDMDHENMFWYRQDPGLGLRLIYFSYDVKMKEKGDIPEGYSVSREKKERFSLILESASTNQTSMYLCASSLGGPNEKLFFGSGTQLSVL.